This record looks at one T cell receptor (beta chain) sequence and its context. Time point in this sample: cycle 4 day 1 (C4D1), after about 6 weeks of nivolumab. All patients relapsed after autologous stem cell transplantation, and brentuximab vedotin exposure varied. Measured with immunoSEQ multiplex PCR; TCRdb has only the in-frame clones, and not every one. The profile shows several thousand clones, 75% to 90% of them singletons. With 3 bases removed from V and 4 bases from J, the gap between germline ends came to 15 bases. This CDR3 has 15 residues. Germline V gene data show CDR1 as MNHGY and CDR2 as SVAAGI. The data were taken from a study of PD-1 blockade in classical Hodgkin lymphoma.

The sequence derives from a human donor with classical Hodgkin lymphoma. The sequences come from peripheral blood mononuclear cells (PBMCs), collected before the fourth cycle of nivolumab. The chain joins TRBV6-9 to TRBJ1-2, with no clear D. CDR3 sequence (DNA): TGTGCCAGCAGTTACGCGACCACCTCAGGCTATGGCTACACCTTC. Its translation: CASSYATTSGYGYTF.